Listed below are T cell receptor beta chains from one sample, sequenced in a study of cytomegalovirus exposure and HLA in healthy donors. Clones were sequenced by immunoSEQ multiplex PCR, and TCRdb holds only the in-frame ones, with some missing. The data contain about 120,000 clones, approximately 80% of them singletons. The sequencing input was PBMCs. Every receptor here comes from a man between 18 and 29 years old in good health and CMV-seropositive. Both conserved end residues are part of each CDR3. The order of the fields is CDR3 length, V gene, J gene, CDR3 protein.

>14|TRBV6-5|TRBJ2-7
CASNTPGRAYEQYF
>16|TRBV11-2|TRBJ1-1
CASSLAISGGRSEAFF
>15|TRBV5-1|TRBJ1-6
CASSLGTEDNSPLHF
>16|TRBV5-4|TRBJ2-3
CASSAGGPTDTDTQYF
>16|TRBV11-2|TRBJ2-5
CASSLWTSGGPETQYF
>12|TRBV30|TRBJ1-1
CAWSARYTEAFF
>12|TRBV30|TRBJ2-7
CAWQGGSYEQYF
>14|TRBV11-2|TRBJ2-5
CASNHWTVQETQYF
>17|TRBV25-1|TRBJ1-6
CASSDPQGSVYSSPLHF
>17|TRBV19|TRBJ2-1
CASSIQNSGSSYNEQFF
>11|TRBV6-6|TRBJ1-2
CASAANYGYTF
>13|TRBV6-5|TRBJ1-2
CASSYRDRDGYTF
>16|TRBV7-6|TRBJ2-5
CASSFPSGGLQETQYF
>17|TRBV19|TRBJ2-1
CASQGTSGGQSYNEQFF
>14|TRBV2|TRBJ2-5
CASSEQRGHETQYF
>16|TRBV6-5|TRBJ1-6
CASSSFGTGGNSPLHF
>16|TRBV10-3|TRBJ1-2
CAISESFDRTNYGYTF
>15|TRBV5-4|TRBJ2-2
CASSSPGANTGELFF
>21|TRBV5-1|TRBJ2-3
CASSLLEETSGRAVELDTQYF
>15|TRBV5-4|TRBJ1-1
CASSFQGTGNTEAFF
>16|TRBV27|TRBJ2-7
CASSLSGTGINYEQYF
>15|TRBV6-5|TRBJ1-5
CASSRTGVSNQPQHF
>11|TRBV6-5|TRBJ2-7
CASTGGTRQYF
>15|TRBV6-1|TRBJ1-2
CASSEATSRVYGYTF
>16|TRBV19|TRBJ2-4
CASNPGQAIAKNIQYF
>13|TRBV5-1|TRBJ1-2
CASSRGQGSGYTF
>17|TRBV5-6|TRBJ2-6
CASSDWTASSGANGLTF
>15|TRBV9|.
CASSPGTSVSYEQYF
>14|TRBV6-5|TRBJ1-5
CASSYTEGNQPQHF
>14|TRBV6-1|TRBJ1-2
CASGQGFSTYGYTF
>16|TRBV2|TRBJ2-1
CASSEARRGGYNEQFF
>16|TRBV4-2|TRBJ2-7
CASSQDEGTPTYEQYF
>14|TRBV11-3|TRBJ2-7
CASSLGGSSYEQYF